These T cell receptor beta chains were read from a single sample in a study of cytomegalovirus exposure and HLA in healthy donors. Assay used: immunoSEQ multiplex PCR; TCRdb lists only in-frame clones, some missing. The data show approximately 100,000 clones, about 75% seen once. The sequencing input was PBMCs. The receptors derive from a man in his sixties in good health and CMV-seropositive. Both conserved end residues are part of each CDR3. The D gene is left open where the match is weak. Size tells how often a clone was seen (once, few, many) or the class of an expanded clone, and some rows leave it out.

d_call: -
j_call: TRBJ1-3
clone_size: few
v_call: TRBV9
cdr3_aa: CASSVDLPGGQAYSGNTIYF
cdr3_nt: TGTGCCAGCAGCGTAGATCTTCCGGGGGGCCAGGCATACTCTGGAAACACCATATATTTT

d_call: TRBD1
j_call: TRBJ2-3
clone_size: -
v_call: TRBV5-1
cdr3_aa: CASSPDRGRSRDTQYF
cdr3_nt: TGCGCCAGCAGCCCTGACAGGGGGCGATCCCGGGATACGCAGTATTTT

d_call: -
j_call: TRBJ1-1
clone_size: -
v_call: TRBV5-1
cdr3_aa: CASSLDPGGEAFF
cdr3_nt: TGCGCCAGCAGCTTGGACCCCGGGGGTGAAGCTTTCTTT

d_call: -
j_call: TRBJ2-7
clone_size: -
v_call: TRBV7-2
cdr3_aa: CASSLATGPTYEQYF
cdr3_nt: TGTGCCAGCAGCTTAGCCACGGGTCCGACCTACGAGCAGTACTTC

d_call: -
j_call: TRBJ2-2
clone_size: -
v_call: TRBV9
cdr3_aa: CASSVVPGTGELFF
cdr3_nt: TGTGCCAGCAGCGTAGTTCCGGGGACCGGGGAGCTGTTTTTT

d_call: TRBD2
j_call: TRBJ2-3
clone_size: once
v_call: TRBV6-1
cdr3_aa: CASSGLAGGPDTQYF
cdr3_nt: TGTGCCAGCAGTGGACTAGCGGGGGGGCCAGATACGCAGTATTTT

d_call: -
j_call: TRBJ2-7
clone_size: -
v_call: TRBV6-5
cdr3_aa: CASSYGGGQGEQYF
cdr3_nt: TGTGCCAGCAGTTACGGGGGGGGCCAGGGCGAGCAGTACTTC

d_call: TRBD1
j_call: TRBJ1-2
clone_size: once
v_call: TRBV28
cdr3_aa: CASTSGTATANYGYTF
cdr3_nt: TGTGCCAGCACCTCGGGGACAGCCACAGCTAACTATGGCTACACCTTC

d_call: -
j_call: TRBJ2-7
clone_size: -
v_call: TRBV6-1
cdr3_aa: CASSDLTPGTLRLFRGQYF
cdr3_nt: TGTGCCAGCAGTGATCTGACCCCGGGGACCCTGCGTCTATTCAGGGGGCAGTACTTC

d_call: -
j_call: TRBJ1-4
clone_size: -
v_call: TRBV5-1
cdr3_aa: CATSTGTRLGATNEKLFF
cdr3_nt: TGCGCCACGAGTACCGGGACACGCTTGGGTGCAACTAATGAAAAACTGTTTTTT

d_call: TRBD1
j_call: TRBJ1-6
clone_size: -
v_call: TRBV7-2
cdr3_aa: CASSQGQGGSPLHF
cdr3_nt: TGTGCCAGCAGCCAGGGACAGGGCGGTTCACCCCTCCACTTT

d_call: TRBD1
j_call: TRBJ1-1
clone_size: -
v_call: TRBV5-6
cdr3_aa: CASSPTRGRRMNTEAFF
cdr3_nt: TGTGCCAGCAGTCCAACCAGGGGGCGCCGAATGAACACTGAAGCTTTCTTT

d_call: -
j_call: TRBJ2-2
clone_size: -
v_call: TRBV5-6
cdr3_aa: CASSFPDRNTGELFF
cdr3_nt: TGTGCCAGCAGCTTCCCGGACAGGAACACCGGGGAGCTGTTTTTT

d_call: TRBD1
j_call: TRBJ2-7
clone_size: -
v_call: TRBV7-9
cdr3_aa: CASSTRDSLSYEQYF
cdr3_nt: TGTGCCAGCAGCACCCGGGACAGCCTCTCCTACGAGCAGTACTTC

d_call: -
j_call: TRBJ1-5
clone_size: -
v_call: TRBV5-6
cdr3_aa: CASSFFDRSNQPQHF
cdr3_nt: TGTGCCAGCAGCTTCTTCGACAGAAGCAATCAGCCCCAGCATTTT

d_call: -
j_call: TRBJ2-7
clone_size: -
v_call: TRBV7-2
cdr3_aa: CASRRLRGSYEQYF
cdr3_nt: TGTGCCAGCAGGAGACTTAGGGGCTCTTACGAGCAGTACTTC

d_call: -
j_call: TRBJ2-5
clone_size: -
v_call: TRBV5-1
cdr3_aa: CASSSTPTSDGETQYF
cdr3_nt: TGCGCCAGCAGCTCCACCCCGACTAGTGACGGAGAGACCCAGTACTTC

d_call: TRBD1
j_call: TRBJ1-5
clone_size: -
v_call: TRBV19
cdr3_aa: CASSTGTGPNQPQHF
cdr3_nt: TGTGCCAGTAGTACAGGGACAGGACCCAATCAGCCCCAGCATTTT

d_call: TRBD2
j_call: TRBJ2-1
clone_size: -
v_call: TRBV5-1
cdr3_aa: CASRITSGGPGNEQFF
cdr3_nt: TGCGCCAGCAGGATAACTAGCGGGGGGCCAGGTAATGAGCAGTTCTTC

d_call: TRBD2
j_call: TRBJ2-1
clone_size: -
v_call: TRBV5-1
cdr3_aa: CASSLGLAGGLAEQFF
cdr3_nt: TGCGCCAGCAGCTTGGGACTAGCGGGGGGGCTTGCTGAGCAGTTCTTC

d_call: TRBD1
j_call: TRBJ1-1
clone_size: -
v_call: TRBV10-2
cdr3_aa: CASSEGVWGQKNTEAFF
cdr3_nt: TGCGCCAGCAGTGAAGGAGTTTGGGGACAGAAGAACACTGAAGCTTTCTTT

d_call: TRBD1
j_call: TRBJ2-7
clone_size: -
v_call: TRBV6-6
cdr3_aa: CATFRDRGGEQYF
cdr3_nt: TGTGCCACTTTCCGGGACAGGGGAGGCGAGCAGTACTTC

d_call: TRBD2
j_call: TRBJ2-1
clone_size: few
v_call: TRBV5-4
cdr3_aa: CASSLTSGGYYNEQFF
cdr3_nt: TGTGCCAGCAGCTTGACTAGCGGGGGGTACTACAATGAGCAGTTCTTC

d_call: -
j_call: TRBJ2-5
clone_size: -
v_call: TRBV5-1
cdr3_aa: CASSSPRGGGPRETQYF
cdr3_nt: TGCGCCAGCAGTTCTCCGAGGGGAGGGGGGCCCCGGGAGACCCAGTACTTC

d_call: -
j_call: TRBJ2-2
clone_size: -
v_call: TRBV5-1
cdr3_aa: CASSLAGRNTGELFF
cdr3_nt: TGCGCCAGCAGCTTGGCGGGTAGGAACACCGGGGAGCTGTTTTTT

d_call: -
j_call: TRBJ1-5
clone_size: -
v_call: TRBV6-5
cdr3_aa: CASSSGPNQPQHF
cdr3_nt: TGTGCCAGCAGTTCAGGGCCTAATCAGCCCCAGCATTTT

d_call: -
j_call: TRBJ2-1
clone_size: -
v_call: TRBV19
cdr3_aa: CASSSYNEQFF
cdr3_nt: TGTGCCAGTAGCTCGTACAATGAGCAGTTCTTC

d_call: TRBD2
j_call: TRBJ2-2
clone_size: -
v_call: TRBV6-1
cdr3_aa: CASVAGGANGELFF
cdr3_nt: TGTGCCAGCGTGGCGGGGGGCGCTAACGGGGAGCTGTTTTTT

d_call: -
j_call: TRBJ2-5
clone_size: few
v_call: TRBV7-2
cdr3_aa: CASSSLGASQETQYF
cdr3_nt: TGTGCCAGCAGCTCCTTAGGGGCTAGCCAAGAGACCCAGTACTTC